A selection of T cell receptor beta chains follows, all from one sample in a study of T cell repertoires in cytomegalovirus infection. Using its own MiXCR run on the reads, TCRdb lists one record per CDR3 protein. This table holds approximately 76,000 distinct CDR3 sequences, less than 4.5% found once. The sequencing sample was made of PBMCs. These receptors all stem from a human donor in good health (CMV status not recorded). Some clones in this sample may be carry-over from other donors' samples. Each CDR3 is given with its conserved first and last residue. D genes are given only for firm matches. Rows may omit the clone size; those that give it use once, few, many or a size class.

d_call j_call v_call cdr3_length clone_size cdr3_aa cdr3_nt
TRBD1 TRBJ2-1 TRBV7-2 16 many CASSLGGTGGTNEQFF TGTGCCAGCAGCTTAGGGGGGACAGGGGGGACCAATGAGCAGTTCTTC
- TRBJ1-1 TRBV7-2 13 many CASSLGLEDSAFF TGTGCCAGCAGCTTAGGGTTGGAGGATTCGGCTTTCTTT
- TRBJ1-5 TRBV28 12 many CASTTGAWPQHF TGTGCCAGCACCACCGGGGCGTGGCCCCAGCATTTT
- TRBJ1-2 TRBV7-2 12 many CASSLGQSGYTF TGTGCCAGCAGCCTAGGACAGAGTGGCTACACCTTC
- TRBJ2-3 TRBV5-1 12 many CASGTSTDTQYF TGCGCCAGCGGCACTAGCACAGATACGCAGTATTTT
- TRBJ2-7 TRBV7-2 16 many CASSLVGSVSSYEQYF TGTGCCAGCAGCTTAGTGGGGAGCGTTAGCTCCTACGAGCAGTACTTC
- TRBJ1-5 TRBV19 16 many CASSITSVHSNQPQHF TGTGCCAGTAGTATAACGAGTGTCCATAGCAATCAGCCCCAGCATTTT
- TRBJ1-4 TRBV20-1 14 many CSAREQRGNEKLFF TGCAGTGCTAGAGAGCAGAGGGGGAATGAAAAACTGTTTTTT
- TRBJ1-5 TRBV7-8 14 many CASSFRQSNQPQHF TGTGCCAGCAGCTTCCGACAAAGCAATCAGCCCCAGCATTTT
- TRBJ1-3 TRBV30 13 many CAWERTSGNTIYF TGTGCCTGGGAGAGGACCTCTGGAAACACCATATATTTT
- TRBJ1-1 TRBV28 13 many CASSFRRNTEAFF TGTGCCAGCAGTTTCAGGAGGAACACTGAAGCTTTCTTT
TRBD1 TRBJ2-7 TRBV7-2 14 many CASRDDREANEQYF TGTGCCAGCAGAGATGACAGGGAAGCTAACGAGCAGTACTTC
TRBD1 TRBJ1-5 TRBV12-3/TRBV12-4 17 many CASSPGTGRYSNQPQHF TGTGCCAGCAGTCCCGGGACAGGGCGCTATAGCAATCAGCCCCAGCATTTT
- TRBJ2-7 TRBV2 15 many CASREATGLHYEQYF TGTGCCAGCAGAGAAGCGACAGGACTTCACTACGAGCAGTACTTC
- TRBJ1-2 TRBV7-3 14 many CASSHTPGLYGYTF TGTGCCAGCAGCCACACCCCGGGGCTCTATGGCTACACCTTC
TRBD1 TRBJ1-5 TRBV28 16 many CASSSHAGTGMQPQHF TGTGCCAGCAGTTCCCACGCCGGGACAGGGATGCAGCCCCAGCATTTT
- TRBJ1-6 TRBV27 15 many CASSFVGYGDSPLHF TGTGCCAGCAGTTTTGTGGGCTATGGGGATTCACCCCTCCACTTT
- TRBJ1-3 TRBV7-2 15 many CASSLGLRSGNTIYF TGTGCCAGCAGCTTAGGACTACGCTCTGGAAACACCATATATTTT
- TRBJ2-4 TRBV12-3/TRBV12-4 15 many CASRYTGNTKNIQYF TGTGCCAGCAGATATACAGGGAACACTAAAAACATTCAGTACTTC
- TRBJ1-1 TRBV11-2 19 many CAISVPARGILTSNTEAFF TGTGCCATCAGCGTACCCGCCCGGGGGATCTTAACCTCGAACACTGAAGCTTTCTTT
- TRBJ2-3 TRBV12-3/TRBV12-4 13 many CASGGSGTDTQYF TGTGCCAGCGGAGGGTCAGGCACAGATACGCAGTATTTT
TRBD2 TRBJ2-7 TRBV10-3 14 many CAISVPGGGHEQYF TGTGCCATCAGTGTTCCAGGCGGGGGGCACGAGCAGTACTTC
- TRBJ1-1 TRBV2 14 many CASSAGTVNTEAFF TGTGCCAGCAGTGCCGGGACGGTGAACACTGAAGCTTTCTTT
- TRBJ1-1 TRBV28 14 many CASVAPGVDTEAFF TGTGCCAGCGTTGCCCCTGGTGTCGACACTGAAGCTTTCTTT
TRBD2 TRBJ2-3 TRBV18 15 many CASSQSSGSTDTQYF TGTGCCAGCTCACAGAGTAGCGGGAGCACAGATACGCAGTATTTT
- TRBJ1-5 TRBV7-2 15 many CASSFRGGPGQPQHF TGTGCCAGCAGCTTCCGCGGGGGTCCGGGTCAGCCCCAGCATTTT
- TRBJ1-1 TRBV30 16 many CAWSARRGGMNTEAFF TGTGCCTGGAGTGCCCGAAGGGGGGGGATGAACACTGAAGCTTTCTTT
- TRBJ1-5 TRBV20-1 15 many CSASDISRVGQPQHF TGCAGTGCTAGCGATATCTCCAGGGTGGGTCAGCCCCAGCATTTT
- TRBJ2-3 TRBV7-8 17 many CASSSNYQMDGTDTQYF TGTGCCAGCAGCTCGAACTATCAGATGGATGGGACAGATACGCAGTATTTT
- TRBJ2-5 TRBV14 16 many CASSQAPLEGFGTQYF TGTGCCAGCAGCCAAGCTCCCCTCGAAGGATTCGGGACCCAGTACTTC
TRBD2 TRBJ2-7 TRBV7-2 14 many CASSLMGGRYEQYF TGTGCCAGCAGCCTCATGGGGGGGAGATACGAGCAGTACTTC
- TRBJ1-1 TRBV6-2/TRBV6-3 12 many CASRLEYTEAFF TGTGCCAGCAGGCTTGAATACACTGAAGCTTTCTTT
- TRBJ2-1 TRBV29-1 14 many CSPWGAGESNEQFF TGCAGCCCGTGGGGGGCAGGGGAGAGTAATGAGCAGTTCTTC
- TRBJ1-5 TRBV28 12 many CASSSLNQGTHF TGTGCCAGCAGTTCCTTAAATCAGGGGACGCATTTT
- TRBJ1-5 TRBV6-2/TRBV6-3 14 many CASSYPGYGQPQHF TGTGCCAGCAGTTACCCAGGGTACGGTCAGCCCCAGCATTTT
- TRBJ2-6 TRBV7-2 17 many CASSLDLLLSGANVLTF TGTGCCAGCAGCTTAGACCTGTTGCTCTCTGGGGCCAACGTCCTGACTTTC
- TRBJ1-1 TRBV27 16 many CASSPSGGDTNTEAFF TGTGCCAGCAGTCCGAGCGGGGGGGACACGAACACTGAAGCTTTCTTT
- TRBJ2-7 TRBV28 13 many CASSRPLSYEQYF TGTGCCAGCAGTCGACCTCTATCCTACGAGCAGTACTTC
TRBD1 TRBJ1-1 TRBV12-3/TRBV12-4 17 many CASRAPPGQGMNTEAFF TGTGCCAGCAGAGCACCCCCGGGACAGGGGATGAACACTGAAGCTTTCTTT
- TRBJ1-5 TRBV7-8 17 many CASSLAMGGDSNQPQHF TGTGCCAGCAGCTTAGCGATGGGAGGGGATAGCAATCAGCCCCAGCATTTT
- TRBJ1-2 TRBV7-2 15 many CASSYIRAQPGGYTF TGTGCCAGCAGCTACATCCGCGCACAGCCGGGTGGCTACACCTTC
- TRBJ1-3 TRBV12-3/TRBV12-4 14 - CASIARSSGNTIYF TGTGCCAGCATAGCGCGAAGCTCTGGAAACACCATATATTTT